This TCR beta chain was found in a study of low-dose radiotherapy and immunotherapy resistance in tumors. Priming of first-strand cDNA relied on TRAV- and TRBV-specific primers (covering alpha and beta chains). With a constant-region primer and a V-primer adapter, TCRs were subjected to around 20 PCR cycles of amplification. TCRdb re-called the reads through MiXCR, storing one row per CDR3 protein. The repertoire consists of tens of thousands of distinct CDR3 sequences, with about 18% occurring once and the leading ten covering over 2.5%. Regarding time point: before trial treatment. Germline loops: CDR1 SGHRS, CDR2 YFSETQ. The CDR3 contains 13 residues. V dropped 4 bases and J dropped 5 bases, with 12 bases sitting between them. This clonotype was observed at least ten times.

This TCR came from a male donor with prostate cancer. The material was PBMCs, obtained before treatment. This rearrangement joins TRBV5-1 to TRBJ1-1; tentatively, D is TRBD1 (6 bases). CDR3 amino acids: CASSGDRRTEAFF. Written as DNA, the CDR3 is TGCGCCAGCAGCGGCGACAGGAGGACTGAAGCTTTCTTT.